What follows is one TCR beta chain and its context. This sample was taken from a study of identical twins. Per germline, CDR1 DFQATT and CDR2 SNEGSKA (reference sequence). Trimming removed 5 bases at V and 3 bases at J, with 20 bases between. The CDR3 is 16 amino acids. One entry per CDR3 protein, called by TCRdb with MiXCR from the 5' RACE reads. The sample yields hundreds of thousands of distinct CDR3 sequences, less than 10% seen once. The same sample was also used in a study of yellow fever vaccine responses in identical twins. From that report: Among the twins, the vaccine T cell response reportedly seemed partly convergent and partly personalized.

Sequencing was carried out using PBMCs. The origin of this receptor is a woman aged 18-29 years in good health. The V gene is TRBV20-1, the J gene TRBJ2-1; D assignment may be TRBD1 or TRBD2 (5 bases each). This CDR3 reads CSAGFNWGTIYNEQFF. CDR3 coding DNA: TGCAGTGCTGGATTCAACTGGGGGACGATCTACAATGAGCAGTTCTTC.